This entry concerns a single TCR beta chain. Its target is unknown. Clones were read by immunoSEQ multiplex PCR, and TCRdb kept only the in-frame ones, dropping some. Of nearly 100,000 clones in the sample, 70% to 90% were seen once. These data originate in a study of T cell responses to AZD1222 COVID-19 vaccine. Study observations and caveats: The number of AZD1222 recipients seropositive at baseline was only five or six.

This specimen consisted of peripheral blood, obtained on day 0 of AZD1222 vaccination. The clonotype originates from an adult in good health.

Written as DNA, the CDR3 is TGTGCCAGCAGTTACCGACAGGGGGCTAACTATGGCTACACCTTC. Protein product: CASSYRQGANYGYTF. The V gene is TRBV6-2 or TRBV6-3, the J gene TRBJ1-2; 9 nucleotides align to TRBD1. Trimming took 2 bases from V and 0 from J; bases not matched to a gene: 1. The CDR3 is 15 residues long. Germline CDR1 MNHEY, CDR2 SVGEGT.